The rows below give T cell receptor beta chains drawn from one sample of a study of radiotherapy plus CTLA-4 blockade in lung cancer. The assay was immunoSEQ multiplex PCR, and TCRdb's table has in-frame clones only and misses some. The table includes 80,000 or so clones, 60% to 85% detected once. Here the sequenced sample was peripheral blood, taken from a patient treated with radiotherapy plus ipilimumab. The receptors shown here come from a human donor with non-small cell lung cancer who had a partial response to radiotherapy plus ipilimumab. Some clones in this sample may be carry-over from other donors' samples. CDR3s include the opening cysteine and the closing phenylalanine or tryptophan. D genes are given only for firm matches. Not all rows give a size; the values are once, few, many and, for expanded clones, a class.

J: TRBJ1-4
length: 16
V: TRBV11-3
D: TRBD1
size: medium-sized
CDR3: CASSLGTASLNEKLFF
DNA: TGTGCCAGCAGTTTAGGGACAGCCTCCCTTAATGAAAAACTGTTTTTT

J: TRBJ1-6
length: 13
V: TRBV6-1
D: .
size: .
CDR3: CASYNRANSPLHF
DNA: TGTGCCAGCTATAACAGGGCCAATTCACCCCTCCACTTT

J: TRBJ2-1
length: 16
V: TRBV19
D: TRBD2
size: .
CDR3: CASSAGAGGPGNEQFF
DNA: TGTGCCAGTAGTGCCGGAGCGGGAGGGCCGGGGAATGAGCAGTTCTTC

J: TRBJ1-2
length: 14
V: TRBV5-5
D: .
size: .
CDR3: CASSLEWRTSGYTF
DNA: TGTGCCAGCAGCTTGGAATGGAGGACTAGCGGCTACACCTTC

J: TRBJ1-1
length: 14
V: TRBV7-9
D: .
size: .
CDR3: CASSKVQGNTEAFF
DNA: TGTGCCAGCAGTAAAGTACAGGGGAACACTGAAGCTTTCTTT

J: TRBJ2-1
length: 15
V: TRBV30
D: TRBD2
size: .
CDR3: CAWSVLRGRANEQFF
DNA: TGTGCCTGGAGTGTACTACGCGGGAGGGCCAATGAGCAGTTCTTC

J: TRBJ2-2
length: 12
V: TRBV7-8
D: .
size: .
CDR3: CASSLVLGELFF
DNA: TGTGCCAGCAGCTTAGTTCTCGGGGAGCTGTTTTTT

J: TRBJ2-5
length: 17
V: TRBV7-8
D: TRBD2
size: .
CDR3: CASSLARVAGGQETQYF
DNA: TGTGCCAGCAGCTTAGCGCGGGTAGCGGGGGGACAAGAGACCCAGTACTTC

J: TRBJ2-7
length: 13
V: TRBV19
D: TRBD1
size: few
CDR3: CAASPGQGIEQYF
DNA: TGTGCCGCGAGCCCGGGACAGGGGATCGAGCAGTACTTC

J: TRBJ1-3
length: 16
V: TRBV7-2
D: TRBD1
size: .
CDR3: CASSAQGAISGNTIYF
DNA: TGTGCCAGCAGCGCCCAGGGGGCTATATCTGGAAACACCATATATTTT

J: TRBJ2-7
length: 14
V: TRBV7-2
D: TRBD2
size: .
CDR3: CASRTSGGTYEQYF
DNA: TGTGCCAGCAGGACGTCGGGGGGGACCTACGAGCAGTACTTC

J: TRBJ1-5
length: 15
V: TRBV6-1
D: TRBD1
size: .
CDR3: CASSAGQGINQPQHF
DNA: TGTGCCAGCAGTGCTGGACAGGGGATTAATCAGCCCCAGCATTTT

J: TRBJ2-1
length: 17
V: TRBV12-5
D: .
size: .
CDR3: CASGISPVGQFRGEQFF
DNA: TGTGCTAGTGGTATCTCCCCAGTTGGCCAGTTCAGAGGTGAGCAGTTCTTC

J: TRBJ1-1
length: 14
V: TRBV28
D: .
size: .
CDR3: CASSLDNKNTEAFF
DNA: TGTGCCAGCAGTTTAGACAACAAGAACACTGAAGCTTTCTTT

J: TRBJ2-6
length: 18
V: TRBV5-6
D: .
size: .
CDR3: CASSLEGTGYSGANVLTF
DNA: TGTGCCAGCAGCTTGGAAGGAACAGGGTACTCTGGGGCCAACGTCCTGACTTTC

J: TRBJ2-3
length: 19
V: TRBV4-3
D: TRBD2
size: .
CDR3: CASSQSKTGGPVSTDTQYF
DNA: TGCGCCAGCAGCCAATCTAAAACGGGGGGGCCAGTGAGCACAGATACGCAGTATTTT

J: TRBJ2-1
length: 14
V: TRBV6-4
D: TRBD2
size: few
CDR3: CASREGLASGEQFF
DNA: TGTGCCAGCAGGGAGGGACTAGCAAGCGGTGAGCAGTTCTTC

J: TRBJ2-1
length: 14
V: TRBV27
D: .
size: few
CDR3: CASSLGGSYNEQFF
DNA: TGTGCCAGCAGTTTAGGAGGGTCCTACAATGAGCAGTTCTTC

J: TRBJ2-1
length: 21
V: TRBV4-1
D: TRBD1
size: .
CDR3: CASSQGGVRDSLRGSYNEQFF
DNA: TGCGCCAGCAGCCAAGGAGGTGTTCGGGACAGTCTCAGGGGCTCCTACAATGAGCAGTTCTTC

J: TRBJ1-6
length: 15
V: TRBV7-6
D: TRBD1
size: .
CDR3: CASSRFTGGDSPLHF
DNA: TGTGCCAGCAGCCGATTTACAGGGGGGGATTCACCCCTCCACTTT

J: TRBJ2-3
length: 17
V: TRBV19
D: .
size: .
CDR3: CASSDQGLGFSTDTQYF
DNA: TGTGCCAGTAGCGACCAAGGACTGGGGTTCAGCACAGATACGCAGTATTTT

J: TRBJ1-2
length: 17
V: TRBV7-2
D: TRBD1
size: .
CDR3: CASSPSPAGTGGLGYTF
DNA: TGTGCCAGCAGCCCATCCCCCGCCGGGACAGGGGGCTTGGGCTACACCTTC

J: TRBJ1-1
length: 13
V: TRBV5-6
D: .
size: .
CDR3: CASSLTLNTEAFF
DNA: TGTGCCAGCAGCTTGACTTTGAACACTGAAGCTTTCTTT

J: TRBJ2-1
length: 18
V: TRBV7-3
D: TRBD2
size: .
CDR3: CASSPGLAGGRTYNEQFF
DNA: TGTGCCAGCAGCCCAGGACTAGCGGGAGGCCGGACCTACAATGAGCAGTTCTTC

J: TRBJ2-5
length: 16
V: TRBV19
D: TRBD2
size: .
CDR3: CASSPGLAGTQETQYF
DNA: TGTGCCAGTAGTCCGGGACTAGCGGGAACTCAAGAGACCCAGTACTTC

J: TRBJ1-1
length: 15
V: TRBV11-1
D: .
size: .
CDR3: CASSLGGGGRTEAFF
DNA: TGTGCCAGCAGCCTAGGCGGCGGGGGGCGGACTGAAGCTTTCTTT

J: TRBJ2-2
length: 16
V: TRBV7-3
D: TRBD2
size: .
CDR3: CASSFLAEPNTGELFF
DNA: TGTGCCAGCAGCTTCCTAGCGGAACCGAACACCGGGGAGCTGTTTTTT

J: TRBJ2-7
length: 15
V: TRBV6-1
D: TRBD1
size: .
CDR3: CASSRDRVGAREQYF
DNA: TGTGCCAGCAGTCGGGACAGGGTTGGGGCGCGGGAGCAGTACTTC

J: TRBJ2-5
length: 13
V: TRBV27
D: TRBD2
size: once
CDR3: CASSLTSGETQYF
DNA: TGTGCCAGCAGTCTAACTAGCGGGGAGACCCAGTACTTC

J: TRBJ1-2
length: 13
V: TRBV4-1
D: .
size: .
CDR3: CASSQTGLYGYTF
DNA: TGCGCCAGCAGCCAGACAGGCCTCTATGGCTACACCTTC

J: TRBJ2-7
length: 13
V: TRBV18
D: .
size: .
CDR3: CASSRDSTYEQYF
DNA: TGTGCCAGCTCGCGCGACAGCACCTACGAGCAGTACTTC

J: TRBJ2-3
length: 14
V: TRBV9
D: TRBD2
size: medium-sized
CDR3: CASSAGGGPDTQYF
DNA: TGTGCCAGCAGCGCCGGGGGGGGCCCAGATACGCAGTATTTT

J: TRBJ1-1
length: 14
V: TRBV9
D: TRBD1
size: .
CDR3: CASSVLPGQGAAFF
DNA: TGTGCCAGCAGCGTCCTCCCGGGACAGGGGGCCGCTTTCTTT

J: TRBJ2-1
length: 17
V: TRBV4-1
D: .
size: many
CDR3: CASSQEWGLESYNEQFF
DNA: TGCGCCAGCAGCCAAGAGTGGGGACTTGAGTCTTACAATGAGCAGTTCTTC

J: TRBJ2-3
length: 14
V: TRBV7-2
D: TRBD2
size: .
CDR3: CASSKGLVTDTQYF
DNA: TGTGCCAGCAGCAAGGGACTAGTCACAGATACGCAGTATTTT

J: TRBJ2-7
length: 17
V: TRBV2
D: TRBD1
size: .
CDR3: CASRPGQGRSGNYEQYF
DNA: TGTGCCAGCAGACCGGGACAGGGTAGAAGCGGGAACTACGAGCAGTACTTC

J: TRBJ2-2
length: 12
V: TRBV11-2
D: .
size: .
CDR3: CASSLTSGELFF
DNA: TGTGCCAGCAGCCTAACGTCTGGGGAGCTGTTTTTT

J: TRBJ1-2
length: 13
V: TRBV2
D: TRBD1
size: few
CDR3: CASSPDRGDGYTF
DNA: TGTGCCAGCAGTCCGGACAGGGGGGATGGCTACACCTTC

J: TRBJ1-2
length: 13
V: TRBV7-9
D: TRBD1
size: few
CDR3: CASSQGEWGGYTF
DNA: TGTGCCAGCAGCCAGGGGGAATGGGGTGGCTACACCTTC

J: TRBJ1-1
length: 16
V: TRBV7-2
D: .
size: .
CDR3: CASSFRDSPTNTEAFF
DNA: TGTGCCAGCAGCTTCCGGGACTCTCCCACGAACACTGAAGCTTTCTTT

J: TRBJ2-2
length: 13
V: TRBV7-8
D: TRBD2
size: once
CDR3: CASSPTSVGELFF
DNA: TGTGCCAGCAGCCCGACTAGCGTCGGGGAGCTGTTTTTT

J: TRBJ2-7
length: 17
V: TRBV5-1
D: .
size: once
CDR3: CASSLATGWGGSYEQYF
DNA: TGCGCCAGCAGCTTGGCCACAGGGTGGGGGGGGTCTTACGAGCAGTACTTC

J: TRBJ2-5
length: 17
V: TRBV9
D: TRBD2
size: .
CDR3: CASSVAASGGYQETQYF
DNA: TGTGCCAGCAGCGTAGCAGCTAGCGGGGGGTACCAAGAGACCCAGTACTTC

J: TRBJ1-3
length: 14
V: TRBV5-1
D: .
size: .
CDR3: CASSPLYSGNTIYF
DNA: TGCGCCAGCAGCCCTTTATACTCTGGAAACACCATATATTTT

J: TRBJ2-1
length: 15
V: TRBV7-2
D: TRBD1
size: few
CDR3: CASSGGSGGHREQFF
DNA: TGTGCCAGCAGCGGGGGATCAGGGGGCCACCGTGAGCAGTTCTTC

J: TRBJ1-1
length: 16
V: TRBV5-6
D: TRBD1
size: .
CDR3: CASSPGTGGLNTEAFF
DNA: TGTGCCAGCAGCCCCGGGACAGGGGGCCTGAACACTGAAGCTTTCTTT

J: TRBJ2-5
length: 14
V: TRBV18
D: .
size: .
CDR3: CASSPRQAEETQYF
DNA: TGTGCCAGCTCACCCAGACAAGCTGAAGAGACCCAGTACTTC

J: TRBJ2-7
length: 11
V: TRBV20-1
D: .
size: .
CDR3: CSASLSREQYF
DNA: TGCAGTGCTAGCCTATCTCGTGAGCAGTACTTC